The sequence of this T cell receptor beta chain was determined in a study of shared clonotypes between healthy human individuals. Here immunoSEQ multiplex PCR was the method, and the copy in TCRdb shows in-frame clones only, minus some. The sample consists of about 1 million clones, about 80% of them appearing once. CDR3 length: 14 residues. Germline assignment: CDR1 LNHDA and CDR2 SQIVND (reference sequence). V lost 5 bases, J lost 4 bases, and 14 bases lay in between. The sequenced sample consisted of memory CD4+ T cells sorted from blood. Indicated subset: CD45RA-negative fraction. This TCR came from a man between 18 and 29 years old in good health. This sequence joins TRBV19 and TRBJ1-1; D might be TRBD1 (6 bases). CDR3 in DNA: TGTGCCAGTAGTGGATGGGGGGGGCTCACTGAAGCTTTCTTT. It yields the protein CASSGWGGLTEAFF.